The 13 T cell receptor beta chains presented below share a single source sample, sequenced in a study of shared clonotypes between healthy human individuals. Data came from immunoSEQ multiplex PCR; TCRdb stores just in-frame clones and leaves some out. The profile shows 2 million or so clones, over 85% of them singletons. Sequencing used naive CD4+ T cells sorted from blood. As to subset: CD45RA+ positively selected. The receptors shown here come from a man aged 18 to 30 in good health.

The sample holds one count of this clone. The chain carries TRBV6-6 and TRBJ2-7, with 12 bases identical to TRBD2. The CDR3 has 15 residues. The J segment lost 3 bases and the V segment lost 7 bases, leaving 7 bases of the junction unmatched. Per germline, CDR1 MNHNY and CDR2 SVGAGI (reference sequence). CDR3 sequence (DNA): TGTGCCAGCACCGAACTAGCGGGGGGCCACTACGAGCAGTACTTC. Its protein is CASTELAGGHYEQYF.

A remark on this clone: The same CDR3 is also encoded by other DNA sequences in this sample. The chain carries TRBV2 and TRBJ1-4, with 7 positions matching TRBD1. The CDR3 contains 13 residues. J gave up 8 bases and V 6 bases, and 6 bases lay outside the gene matches. Germline assignment: CDR1 SNHLY and CDR2 FYNNEI. The CDR3, as DNA: TGTGCCAGCAGAAACAGGGGTGGCGAAAAACTGTTTTTT. This translates into CASRNRGGEKLFF.

The chain recombines TRBV15 with TRBJ1-6, with 7 bases fitting TRBD1. CDR1 is LNHNV, CDR2 YYDKDF, per germline (reference sequence). The CDR3 contains 14 residues. The V and J ends lost 8 bases and 12 bases, in that order; junction bases with no gene match: 13. In DNA, the CDR3 is TGTGCCACCGGTAGGGAACCCAGGGGGGAACCCCTCCACTTT. As protein: CATGREPRGEPLHF.

The CDR3 protein is CASSLDSTHYGYTF. The CDR3 DNA follows: TGTGCCAGCAGCTTAGACAGTACACACTATGGCTACACCTTC. The genes are TRBV7-2 and TRBJ1-2, with unresolved D. There are 14 residues in the CDR3. V dropped 1 base and J dropped 3 bases, with 9 bases sitting between them. Per germline, CDR1 SGHTA and CDR2 FQGNSA.

The chain combines TRBV9 with TRBJ2-7; D unclear. V lost 0 bases to trimming and J lost 4 bases, with 14 bases between them. Germline CDR1 and CDR2: SGDLS and YYNGEE. The CDR3 consists of 15 residues. This chain's CDR3 is CASSVDFSDWYEQYF. The CDR3 DNA reads as TGTGCCAGCAGCGTAGATTTCAGTGACTGGTACGAGCAGTACTTC.

The V and J genes are TRBV5-6 and TRBJ2-5; 7 bases line up with TRBD1. The CDR3 spans 15 residues. Trimming at V came to 1 base and at J to 5 bases, leaving 8 bases not matched to a gene. The germline gives CDR1 SGHDT, CDR2 YYEEEE. CDR3 protein: CASSLLLGRGETQYF. For the CDR3, the DNA is TGTGCCAGCAGCTTGTTACTAGGCAGGGGGGAGACCCAGTACTTC.

The J gene is TRBJ2-2, the V gene TRBV30; D is undetermined. V was pared by 0 bases and J by 4 bases, with 9 bases between. Germline V lookup: CDR1 GTSNPN, CDR2 SVGIG (reference sequence). The CDR3 is made up of 14 amino acids. The CDR3 reads CAWSVRTSTGELFF. The CDR3 nucleotides are TGTGCCTGGAGTGTACGTACGAGCACCGGGGAGCTGTTTTTT.

The rearrangement links TRBV10-3 to TRBJ2-2, with D perhaps TRBD2 (5 bases). The CDR3 extends over 14 amino acids. CDR1 is ENHRY and CDR2 is SYGVKD in the germline V gene. Trimming left V 4 bases short and J 6 bases short, with 12 bases between. In DNA, the CDR3 is TGTGCCATCAGTGTGGACTGGACTCCCGGGGAGCTGTTTTTT. This sequence encodes CAISVDWTPGELFF.

V and J are TRBV7-9 and TRBJ1-3; TRBD1 matches at 7 bases. V was clipped by 0 bases and J by 0 bases; unmatched bases: 5. The germline gives CDR1 SEHNR, CDR2 FQNEAQ (reference sequence). CDR3 length: 17 residues. CDR3 residues: CASSLANRGSSGNTIYF. CDR3 in DNA: TGTGCCAGCAGCTTAGCCAACAGGGGTAGCTCTGGAAACACCATATATTTT.

Here the CDR3 reads CASSVGLAGVVEQFF. As DNA, the CDR3 is TGCGCCAGCAGTGTGGGACTAGCGGGAGTTGTTGAGCAGTTCTTC. J is TRBJ2-1 and V is TRBV10-2, with TRBD2 identical over 14 bases. Germline loops: CDR1 WSHSY, CDR2 SAAADI. The CDR3 covers 15 residues. V was clipped by 4 bases and J by 9 bases; unmatched bases: 5.

This rearrangement joins TRBV5-6 to TRBJ2-2; D unresolved. CDR3 length: 14 amino acids. The germline CDR1 and CDR2 sequences are SGHDT and YYEEEE. The V end was cut by 2 bases, the J end by 6 bases, with 11 bases between. The CDR3 is CASSFGHRAGELFF. CDR3 sequence (DNA): TGTGCCAGCAGCTTCGGCCATAGGGCCGGGGAGCTGTTTTTT.

The table lists this clone with a count of one. The CDR3 spells CASSADSGSGNTIYF. CDR3 in DNA: TGTGCCAGCAGCGCTGACAGTGGGTCTGGAAACACCATATATTTT. This rearrangement joins TRBV2 to TRBJ1-3; possible D gene TRBD1, 5 bases. CDR1 and CDR2 from the germline V gene are SNHLY and FYNNEI. The V gene lost 6 bases and the J gene lost 1 base, with 13 bases spanning the gap. There are 15 residues in the CDR3. Variable domain in full (rest from reference TRBV2 and TRBJ1-3): EPEVTQTPSHQVTQMGQEVILRCVPISNHLYFYWYRQILGQKVEFLVSFYNNEISEKSEIFDDQFSVERPDGSNFTLKIRSTKLEDSAMYFCASSADSGSGNTIYFGEGSWLTVV.

This chain uses TRBV28 with TRBJ1-4; D not certain. Between the trimmed V and J ends, which lost 6 bases and 8 bases, there was a span of 4 bases. Germline lookup yields CDR1 MDHEN and CDR2 SYDVKM. The CDR3 totals 10 residues. The CDR3 sequence: CASSREKLFF. For the CDR3, the DNA is TGTGCCAGCAGCCGAGAAAAACTGTTTTTT.